This is a list of T cell receptor beta chains from one sample in a study of control samples from healthy donors and cancer patients. Sequencing used immunoSEQ multiplex PCR; TCRdb keeps in-frame clones, though not all of them. Seen here are 98,000 or so clones, about 80% observed once, and the top ten hold about 10%. The sample was blood. Source of these receptors: a woman aged 30 to 39 in good health. The CDR3 runs from the conserved cysteine through the conserved F or W. A D gene is named only where the DNA matches it firmly. Clone size is stated in some rows and not others, as once, few, many or a class when expanded.

>TRBV18|NA|NA|TRBJ1-5
TGTGCCAGCTCATACGACAGCAATCAGCCCCAGCATTTT
CASSYDSNQPQHF
>TRBV18|NA|NA|TRBJ2-7
TGTGCCAGCTCACCCTCGACTAGTCTGGTCGACGAGCAGTACTTC
CASSPSTSLVDEQYF
>TRBV7-6|NA|NA|TRBJ1-3
TGTGCCAGCAGCTTAGATATCCCTTCGGAGCAGAGTAGAAACACCATATATTTT
CASSLDIPSEQSRNTIYF
>TRBV15|NA|NA|TRBJ2-7
TGTGCCACCAGCAGGATACACGGTAGTGGCTCCTACGAGCAGTACTTC
CATSRIHGSGSYEQYF
>TRBV24-1|NA|NA|TRBJ2-3
TGTGCCACCAGTGAAGGGGACACCTCTATCACAGATACGCAGTATTTT
CATSEGDTSITDTQYF
>TRBV27|NA|TRBD1|TRBJ1-2
TGTGCCAGCAGTTCCATGACAGGGCGCAACTATGGCTACACCTTC
CASSSMTGRNYGYTF
>TRBV6-4|NA|NA|TRBJ2-1
TGTGCCAGCAGCAACCGGGACTGGAGTAATGAGCAGTTCTTC
CASSNRDWSNEQFF
>TRBV12-5|NA|TRBD1|TRBJ1-2
TGTGCTAGTGCCTCAGGGGGCTATGGCTACACCTTC
CASASGGYGYTF
>TRBV30|few|NA|TRBJ1-1
TGTGCCTGGAGAGGACAGTTCTCAGAAGCTTTCTTT
CAWRGQFSEAFF
>TRBV11-2|NA|TRBD2|TRBJ2-1
TGTGCCAGCAGGGCTACACTAGGGCGGGAGGCCTACAATGAGCAGTTCTTC
CASRATLGREAYNEQFF
>TRBV30|NA|NA|TRBJ2-1
TGTGCCTGGAGATCCGGGACACACTACAATGAGCAGTTCTTC
CAWRSGTHYNEQFF
>TRBV10-3|NA|NA|TRBJ1-1
TGTGCCATCAGTGAGCCCTCCTCCAGCAGGGGCCGAGAAGCTTTCTTT
CAISEPSSSRGREAFF